The source of this T cell receptor beta chain is a study of T cells expressing NK-cell markers. Study observations and caveats: For several donors, the dominant NKG2C+ clonotypes made up about 1.0-7.5% of their CD8+ T cells. Clones of NKG2C+ T cells that had expanded were of unclear HCMV specificity.

One entry per CDR3 protein, without DNA, is what TCRdb gives after re-calling the 5' RACE reads. This sample's clone table lists 150,000 or so distinct CDR3 sequences. The germline V gene has CDR1 SGHKS and CDR2 YYEKEE (reference sequence). This CDR3 is built from 15 residues. Note on this clonotype: No antigen is known for it.

The receptor comes from a woman aged 18 to 75 in good health. V and J are TRBV5-5 and TRBJ1-4. What was sequenced was blood T cells: a sorted CD56 or NKG2C T cell subset, CD4+ or CD8+ T cells, or bulk PBMC T cells (not recorded which). CDR3 sequence reads: CASSWEAEANEKLFF.